The TCR beta chain described here comes from a study of preoperative IRX-2 immunotherapy in early breast cancer (dated by TCRdb to the late 2010s). According to the study, the label for this sample's treatment or condition signals: preoperative locoregional IRX-2 cytokine immunotherapy. The samples were obtained from a phase Ib study that tested preoperative, locoregional IRX-2 cytokine immunotherapy designed to prime immune responses. The donors were early-stage breast cancer patients who were given IRX-2 prior to surgery. Receptor amplification or capture employed the immunoSEQ multiplex PCR assay. In its TCRdb copy, this immuneACCESS table keeps in-frame sequences only and misses some clones. Where compared with another copy, unresolved V genes explain less than half of these, and the others have no known cause. The sample records roughly 42,000 clones, 60% to 80% of which are singletons. The ten most abundant clones make up approximately 1% of the sample.

On this clone: Which antigen it targets is not known. Per-nucleotide qualities are absent, and no much larger clonotype sits a single base away.

Reading from cysteine to phenylalanine, the CDR3 counts 12 amino acids. Of all the DNA, just the CDR3 is kept, 36 bases in frame from base 1. CDR1 and CDR2, looked up from the germline V gene, are KGHSH and LQKENI. V is pared back by 5 bases and J by 2 bases, with 5 bases lying between the germline termini. The sequenced sample was tumor tissue, obtained after IRX-2 immunotherapy. The rearranged chain carries TRBV18 and TRBJ2-3; too little of a D gene remains to name it. This TCR was recovered from a human donor with breast cancer. The CDR3 region: CASSAITDTQYF. The DNA is as follows: TGTGCCAGCTCAGCGATCACAGATACGCAGTATTTT.